A selection of T cell receptor beta chains follows, all from one sample in a study of blood T cell repertoires in COVID-19. The table came from immunoSEQ multiplex PCR; TCRdb's copy has only in-frame clones and leaves some out. Of roughly 110,000 clones detected, 75% to 95% appear once; the ten largest clones hold approximately 1.2%. What was sequenced was peripheral blood. The receptor set was obtained from a woman in her twenties or thirties with acute or convalescent COVID-19. CDR3s include the opening cysteine and the closing phenylalanine or tryptophan. The D gene is left open where the match is weak. Clone size, where shown, is once, few, many, or a class for clones that have expanded.

TRBV7-2	NA	18	TRBJ1-4	TRBD1	TGTGCCAGCAGCTTAAAAGGGGGACAGGGAGGTACTAATGAAAAACTGTTTTTT	CASSLKGGQGGTNEKLFF
TRBV19	NA	16	TRBJ1-3	NA	TGTGCCAGTAGTATCTTCTCGGGTTATGGTGGAAACACCATATATTTT	CASSIFSGYGGNTIYF
TRBV6-5	NA	14	TRBJ2-2	NA	TGTGCCAGCAGTTGGACAAAGAACACCGGGGAGCTGTTTTTT	CASSWTKNTGELFF
TRBV10-3	NA	16	TRBJ2-1	NA	TGTGCCATCAGTGGGCGAGCGGGCAACACCGACAATGAGCAGTTCTTC	CAISGRAGNTDNEQFF
TRBV28	NA	15	TRBJ1-5	TRBD1	TGTGCCAGCAGTGTCGCCCGCGACAGGGATCAGCCCCAGCATTTT	CASSVARDRDQPQHF
TRBV6-2/TRBV6-3	NA	17	TRBJ2-1	TRBD2	TGTGCCAGCAGTTATTCGGGGAGGGGACCGTCCTACAATGAGCAGTTCTTC	CASSYSGRGPSYNEQFF
TRBV6-1	NA	16	TRBJ2-5	NA	TGTGCCAGCAGTGGCCGCCCTTCAAGAGGGCAAGAGACCCAGTACTTC	CASSGRPSRGQETQYF
TRBV30	NA	13	TRBJ1-3	NA	TGTGCCGCAGGGTCAAGCTCTGGAAACACCATATATTTT	CAAGSSSGNTIYF
TRBV7-2	NA	16	TRBJ2-3	TRBD2	TGTGCCAGCATCAAAGGGGCAGGGAGGGTCGCAGATACGCAGTATTTT	CASIKGAGRVADTQYF
TRBV3-1/TRBV3-2	once	17	TRBJ2-1	TRBD1	TGTGCCAGCAGCCATATTCGTTCGACAGGGTCTCACAATGAGCAGTTCTTC	CASSHIRSTGSHNEQFF